The rows below give T cell receptor beta chains drawn from one sample of a study of graft-versus-host responses after intestinal transplantation. Their target antigens are unknown. The method was immunoSEQ multiplex PCR; TCRdb's version includes in-frame clones alone and lacks a portion of them. The data contain about 84,000 clones, around 93% of them singletons. The sequenced sample was unstimulated CD4+ T cells sorted from spleen or lymph node cells, obtained before transplant. The receptors here all came from a human donor who was the organ donor for an intestinal transplant. Both conserved end residues are trimmed from each CDR3. D genes are given only for firm matches.

D: TRBD1
V: TRBV6-6
J: TRBJ1-1
CDR3: ASSYPEDRAVAF

D: -
V: TRBV21-1
J: TRBJ2-1
CDR3: ASSSTTSGRANEQF

D: -
V: TRBV7-3
J: TRBJ1-1
CDR3: ASSLTGRANTEAF

D: -
V: TRBV10-3
J: TRBJ2-1
CDR3: AISAGSGNEQF

D: TRBD1
V: TRBV2
J: TRBJ2-5
CDR3: ASSESRTGGQETQY

D: -
V: TRBV6-5
J: TRBJ1-2
CDR3: ASSSGIYGYT

D: -
V: TRBV6-6
J: TRBJ1-4
CDR3: ASSYAYNEKLF

D: TRBD1
V: TRBV28
J: TRBJ2-1
CDR3: ASSEIGGVYYNEQF

D: -
V: TRBV6-5
J: TRBJ2-2
CDR3: ASRPRLTGELF

D: TRBD2
V: TRBV7-6
J: TRBJ2-3
CDR3: ASSHGGISTDTQY

D: TRBD1
V: TRBV5-1
J: TRBJ1-2
CDR3: ASSLYSSGQGADGYT

D: -
V: TRBV5-1
J: TRBJ1-1
CDR3: ASSLKQGPSLVTEAF

D: -
V: TRBV2
J: TRBJ1-6
CDR3: ASSEPRDRPPLH

D: -
V: TRBV7-8
J: TRBJ2-2
CDR3: ASSLGTRNTGELF

D: TRBD1
V: TRBV29-1
J: TRBJ2-3
CDR3: SGATGGTDTQY

D: TRBD1
V: TRBV10-1
J: TRBJ1-1
CDR3: ASRETGFTEAF

D: TRBD1
V: TRBV11-3
J: TRBJ1-2
CDR3: ASSDRAKTYGYT

D: TRBD1
V: TRBV4-1
J: TRBJ1-1
CDR3: ASSQSIGRGRPEAF

D: TRBD2
V: TRBV7-2
J: TRBJ2-1
CDR3: ASSPGLSYNEQF

D: -
V: TRBV21-1
J: TRBJ2-7
CDR3: ASFDFNGGNSYEQY

D: -
V: TRBV6-1
J: TRBJ2-3
CDR3: ASSEYSSYSTDTQY

D: TRBD2
V: TRBV27
J: TRBJ2-7
CDR3: ASSSLADPYEQY

D: -
V: TRBV14
J: TRBJ2-1
CDR3: ASSLIRGYNEQF

D: -
V: TRBV25-1
J: TRBJ2-3
CDR3: ASSANLGFTDTQY

D: TRBD2
V: TRBV6-1
J: TRBJ2-3
CDR3: ASSVLAGGPTDTQY

D: TRBD2
V: TRBV27
J: TRBJ2-7
CDR3: ASSLSQRERNYEQY

D: -
V: TRBV29-1
J: TRBJ2-1
CDR3: SVAEGSAREF

D: TRBD2
V: TRBV5-1
J: TRBJ2-1
CDR3: ASSDQTSGGGEQF

D: TRBD1
V: TRBV7-9
J: TRBJ1-5
CDR3: ASSLEQGVQH

D: TRBD2
V: TRBV11-2
J: TRBJ2-1
CDR3: ASSPREGGYNEQF

D: TRBD2
V: TRBV28
J: TRBJ2-1
CDR3: ASRDSTSGYNEQF

D: TRBD1
V: TRBV6-1
J: TRBJ2-1
CDR3: ASSTDRGPTVKQF

D: -
V: TRBV6-1
J: -
CDR3: ASSGNLQRISYEQY

D: -
V: TRBV6-5
J: TRBJ1-4
CDR3: ASSTLQGRDEKLF

D: -
V: TRBV5-1
J: TRBJ1-2
CDR3: ASRRNTGGPTANYGYT

D: -
V: TRBV5-1
J: TRBJ2-5
CDR3: ASSFQGTAQETQY

D: TRBD1
V: TRBV7-6
J: TRBJ1-1
CDR3: ASSLNARGPGTEAF

D: -
V: TRBV5-1
J: TRBJ2-2
CDR3: ASSLWPNGDTGELF

D: TRBD2
V: TRBV5-1
J: TRBJ2-4
CDR3: ASSLGLAGANIQY

D: -
V: TRBV5-1
J: TRBJ2-3
CDR3: ASSLGVIAADTQY

D: -
V: TRBV10-3
J: TRBJ2-5
CDR3: AISDFSGDPTGETQY

D: -
V: TRBV2
J: TRBJ2-1
CDR3: ASSEGRYLQF

D: -
V: TRBV5-4
J: TRBJ2-7
CDR3: ASSLKSPRGYYEQY

D: -
V: TRBV25-1
J: TRBJ1-4
CDR3: ASSATGAKGEKLF

D: -
V: TRBV5-1
J: TRBJ1-1
CDR3: ASSLARIPLDTEAF

D: TRBD1
V: TRBV5-1
J: TRBJ1-3
CDR3: ASHDRGLGNTIY

D: TRBD2
V: TRBV28
J: TRBJ2-7
CDR3: ASSLLAGGQEQY

D: -
V: TRBV19
J: TRBJ2-5
CDR3: ASQNGQKETQY

D: TRBD2
V: TRBV9
J: TRBJ2-7
CDR3: ASSVIVAGGLSYEQY

D: TRBD1
V: TRBV18
J: TRBJ1-2
CDR3: ASSHTGTGGGYT

D: TRBD1
V: TRBV18
J: TRBJ1-6
CDR3: ASSLLDRTLSPLH

D: TRBD1
V: TRBV10-3
J: TRBJ1-2
CDR3: AIWGTGTYGYT

D: -
V: TRBV4-1
J: TRBJ2-7
CDR3: ASSQPTAVPTRQY

D: -
V: TRBV6-5
J: TRBJ2-7
CDR3: ASSSIRSGISYEQY

D: -
V: TRBV4-1
J: TRBJ1-2
CDR3: ASSQQEGYGYT

D: TRBD2
V: TRBV5-1
J: TRBJ2-5
CDR3: ASSLDGSGATETQY